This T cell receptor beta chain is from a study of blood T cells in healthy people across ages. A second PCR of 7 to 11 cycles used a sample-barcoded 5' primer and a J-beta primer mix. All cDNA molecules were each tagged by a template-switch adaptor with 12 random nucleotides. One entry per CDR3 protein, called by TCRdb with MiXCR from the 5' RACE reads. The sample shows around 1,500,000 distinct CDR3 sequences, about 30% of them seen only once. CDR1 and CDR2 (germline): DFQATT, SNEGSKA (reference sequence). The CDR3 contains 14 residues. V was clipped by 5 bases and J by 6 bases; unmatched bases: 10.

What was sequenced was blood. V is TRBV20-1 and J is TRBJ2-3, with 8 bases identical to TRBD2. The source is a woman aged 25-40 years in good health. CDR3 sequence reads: CSAGPSAGADTQYF. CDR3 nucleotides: TGCAGTGCTGGCCCCTCAGCGGGAGCCGATACGCAGTATTTT.